The 25 T cell receptor beta chains given below trace back to one sample, sequenced in a study of blood T cell repertoires in COVID-19. Libraries were prepared by immunoSEQ multiplex PCR; TCRdb keeps only in-frame clonotypes and omits some of them. Counted here are a few hundred thousand clones, 84% occurring once; the ten biggest clones make up roughly an eighth. The sequencing input was peripheral blood. All receptors come from a human donor in a cohort sampled during active COVID-19.

This chain uses TRBV6-5 with TRBJ2-6, with TRBD1 identical over 8 bases. Germline trimming cut 1 base from V and 1 base from J; bases unmatched to any gene: 0. The germline V gene has CDR1 MNHEY and CDR2 SVGAGI. This CDR3 comprises 16 residues. CDR3 amino acids: CASSYWTGSGANVLTF. Written as DNA, the CDR3 is TGTGCCAGCAGTTACTGGACAGGGTCTGGGGCCAACGTCCTGACTTTC.

The rearrangement links TRBV3-1 (or the pseudogene TRBV3-2) to TRBJ2-2, with TRBD1 as a possible D gene (6 bases). V was pared by 0 bases and J by 6 bases, with 14 bases between. CDR1 and CDR2 (germline): LGHDT, YNNKEL (reference sequence). The CDR3 spans 16 residues. CDR3 residues: CASSQDPGVVSGELFF. CDR3 nucleotides: TGTGCCAGCAGCCAAGATCCAGGGGTGGTATCCGGGGAGCTGTTTTTT.

This clone is a singleton in its sample. The CDR3 coding sequence is TGTGCCAGCACACGACAGGGACCGGAAAAACTGTTTTTT. Encoded protein: CASTRQGPEKLFF. This chain uses TRBV2 with TRBJ1-4; the match to TRBD1 covers 7 bases. This CDR3 is 13 amino acids long. Germline V gene lookup returns CDR1 SNHLY and CDR2 FYNNEI. V lost 7 bases, J lost 8 bases, and 7 bases stayed unmatched.

The J gene is TRBJ2-5, the V gene TRBV5-1; 9 bases line up with TRBD1. With 3 bases clipped from V and 2 bases from J, the junction kept 2 bases outside the gene matches. Germline CDR1 is SGHRS and CDR2 is YFSETQ. This CDR3 comprises 14 residues. The CDR3 spells CASSSGTGQETQYF. The CDR3, as DNA: TGCGCCAGCAGCTCAGGGACAGGGCAAGAGACCCAGTACTTC.

V gene TRBV6-5 combines with J gene TRBJ1-3; D unclear. There are 15 residues in the CDR3. V was trimmed by 6 bases and J by 0 bases, leaving 12 bases between them. Per germline, CDR1 MNHEY and CDR2 SVGAGI. Written as DNA, the CDR3 is TGTGCCAGCAGCCGTTTAGGGAGCTCTGGAAACACCATATATTTT. Protein sequence: CASSRLGSSGNTIYF.

The chain couples TRBV6-6 to TRBJ1-2; TRBD1 might be the D (6 bases). Germline V gene sequence: CDR1 MNHNY, CDR2 SVGAGI (reference sequence). The CDR3 is 14 residues long. V dropped 2 bases and J dropped 4 bases, with 11 bases sitting between them. The CDR3 bases are TGTGCCAGCAGTTACAACAGGGTACCCTATGGCTACACCTTC. As protein: CASSYNRVPYGYTF.

The chain is built from TRBV18 and TRBJ1-1; the match to TRBD1 covers 8 bases. The germline gives CDR1 KGHSH, CDR2 LQKENI. The CDR3 has 15 residues. The V segment lost 3 bases and the J segment 1 base; nucleotides outside the gene matches: 4. The CDR3 region has the DNA TGTGCCAGCTCACCCACGACAGGGGCGAACACTGAAGCTTTCTTT. Translation: CASSPTTGANTEAFF.

The chain couples TRBV27 to TRBJ1-6; D remains unclear. Germline assignment: CDR1 MNHEY and CDR2 SMNVEV (reference sequence). V lost 5 bases and J lost 7, with 9 bases in between. The CDR3 totals 13 residues. In DNA form, the CDR3 reads TGTGCCAGCAGTCCCCAACGGAATTCACCCCTCCACTTT. It specifies CASSPQRNSPLHF.

This chain links TRBV5-6 with TRBJ2-7; D unclear. The CDR3 extends over 13 amino acids. The germline CDR1 and CDR2 sequences are SGHDT and YYEEEE. The V end was cut by 2 bases, the J end by 2 bases, with 8 bases between. The CDR3: CASSFYQTYEQYF. The CDR3 region has the DNA TGTGCCAGCAGCTTTTACCAGACCTACGAGCAGTACTTC. Full variable domain (remainder filled in from reference TRBV5-6 and TRBJ2-7): DAGVTQSPTHLIKTRGQQVTLRCSPKSGHDTVSWYQQALGQGPQFIFQYYEEEERQRGNFPDRFSGHQFPNYSSELNVNALLLGDSALYLCASSFYQTYEQYFGPGTRLTVT.

The CDR3 is CATGGGPRGYTF. As DNA, the CDR3 is TGTGCCACCGGAGGGGGCCCCCGGGGCTACACCTTC. The rearrangement uses TRBV6-6 and TRBJ1-2; 7 bases match TRBD1. Germline CDR1 and CDR2: MNHNY and SVGAGI (reference sequence). There are 12 residues in the CDR3. V trimming: 10 bases; J trimming: 8 bases; junction bases outside the gene matches: 10.

V is TRBV11-2 and J is TRBJ2-1; 14 bases align to TRBD2. The ends lost 5 bases at V and 8 bases at J; junction bases unmatched: 8. Germline assignment: CDR1 SGHAT and CDR2 FQNNGV. The CDR3 is 16 residues long. The CDR3 bases are TGTGCCAGCAGCCGCCGGACTAGCGGGAGGCTGGATGAGCAGTTCTTC. Translated, it gives CASSRRTSGRLDEQFF.

The rearrangement links TRBV28 to TRBJ1-6, with TRBD1 matching over 8 bases. The CDR3 consists of 15 residues. The V gene end was trimmed by 8 bases and the J gene end by 10 bases; junction bases not matched to a gene: 13. CDR1 and CDR2 (germline): MDHEN, SYDVKM. CDR3 sequence: CASLPTGEHGSPLHF. Here the CDR3 DNA reads TGTGCCAGCCTACCGACAGGGGAGCACGGGTCACCCCTCCACTTT. Full variable domain (rest looked up from reference TRBV28 and TRBJ1-6): DVKVTQSSRYLVKRTGEKVFLECVQDMDHENMFWYRQDPGLGLRLIYFSYDVKMKEKGDIPEGYSVSREKKERFSLILESASTNQTSMYLCASLPTGEHGSPLHFGNGTRLTVT.

The CDR3 region has the DNA TGTGCCACCACCCCCTCTCTAAACAATGAGCAGTTCTTC. Protein sequence: CATTPSLNNEQFF. The rearrangement links TRBV15 to TRBJ2-1; no definite D call. Between the trimmed V and J ends, which lost 7 bases and 5 bases, there was a span of 12 bases. This CDR3 region has 13 residues. Germline V lookup: CDR1 LNHNV, CDR2 YYDKDF (reference sequence).

The chain joins TRBV28 to TRBJ2-1; 10 positions match TRBD2. Losses at the gene ends were 5 bases for V and 1 base for J; bases not matched to a gene: 5. Germline V gene sequence: CDR1 MDHEN, CDR2 SYDVKM. This CDR3 comprises 16 residues. The CDR3 protein is CASSGTLAGSYNEQFF. Written as DNA, the CDR3 is TGTGCCAGCAGTGGTACACTAGCGGGGTCCTACAATGAGCAGTTCTTC.

This sequence joins TRBV19 and TRBJ1-5; D may be TRBD1 (5 bases). V dropped 5 bases and J dropped 5 bases, with 10 bases sitting between them. The CDR3 spans 13 residues. Looked up from germline, CDR1 is LNHDA and CDR2 is SQIVND (reference sequence). CDR3 DNA sequence: TGTGCCAGTAGTGTTCAGGGCCATCAGCCCCAGCATTTT. This translates into CASSVQGHQPQHF.

This sequence joins TRBV4-2 and TRBJ2-3, with a weak D call TRBD2 (6 bases). The CDR3 runs to 16 residues. Germline CDR1 reads LGHNA; CDR2 reads YNFKEQ. V was trimmed by 0 bases and J by 4 bases, leaving 14 bases between them. CDR3 in DNA: TGTGCCAGCAGCCAAGAGAATTCGGGAGCAGCAGATACGCAGTATTTT. Translated: CASSQENSGAADTQYF.

V usage is TRBV30 and J usage is TRBJ1-2, with 8 bases aligning to TRBD1. This CDR3 is built from 16 residues. The trim removed 5 bases at V and 3 bases at J, leaving 14 bases unmatched. Per the germline V gene, CDR1 is GTSNPN and CDR2 is SVGIG (reference sequence). The CDR3 region has the DNA TGTGCCTGGGGGGGTAGAAGACAGGGGTGGGACTATGGCTACACCTTC. This translates into CAWGGRRQGWDYGYTF.

The CDR3 loop is CASKYQGSSGANVLTF. The CDR3 DNA follows: TGTGCCAGTAAATACCAGGGGAGCTCTGGGGCCAACGTCCTGACTTTC. The chain links TRBV19 to TRBJ2-6, with D possibly being TRBD1 (6 bases). Germline assignment: CDR1 LNHDA and CDR2 SQIVND (reference sequence). Deletions cut 7 bases from V and 0 bases from J, with 13 bases between. The CDR3 length is 16 residues.

The CDR3 nucleotides read TGTGCCAGCACTCGTAGCGATAGCAATCAGCCCCAGCATTTT. This gives the protein CASTRSDSNQPQHF. The V gene is TRBV6-5, the J gene TRBJ1-5; D is ambiguous. CDR3 length: 14 residues. V lost 7 bases, J lost 0 bases, and 10 bases lay in between. Germline V CDR1 and CDR2: MNHEY, SVGAGI.

A note on this clone: Since a much larger clone is just one base distant, this may be a read error. Other DNA sequences in the sample encode the same CDR3. This rearrangement joins TRBV7-9 to TRBJ2-6; 7 bases agree with TRBD1. The CDR3 has 15 amino acids. V was clipped by 5 bases and J by 2 bases; unmatched bases: 3. Germline CDR1 and CDR2: SEHNR and FQNEAQ (reference sequence). CDR3 loop: CASSDRGPGANVLTF. CDR3 nucleotides: TGTGCCAGCAGCGATAGGGGGCCTGGGGCCAACGTCCTGACTTTC.

The chain has TRBV11-1 and TRBJ2-1, with D hard to call. Germline lookup yields CDR1 SGHAT and CDR2 FQDESV (reference sequence). The CDR3 extends over 14 amino acids. Trimming removed 0 bases at V and 3 bases at J, with 6 bases between. The CDR3 DNA follows: TGTGCCAGCAGCTTAGCACAGTACTACAATGAGCAGTTCTTC. Its translation is CASSLAQYYNEQFF.

The V gene is TRBV5-1, the J gene TRBJ1-4; 8 bases are a match to TRBD1. V shed 4 bases and J 8 bases; nucleotides not matched to a gene: 1. The CDR3 is 12 amino acids. Germline-derived CDR1 and CDR2 are SGHRS and YFSETQ. The CDR3 DNA reads as TGCGCCAGCAGCCGGACAGGGGAAAAACTGTTTTTT. It yields the protein CASSRTGEKLFF.

The chain recombines TRBV27 with TRBJ2-1, with a possible D match to TRBD2 (6 bases). V was pared by 3 bases and J by 10 bases, with 25 bases between. CDR3 length equals 17 residues. CDR1 and CDR2 from the germline V gene are MNHEY and SMNVEV (reference sequence). The CDR3 DNA reads TGTGCCAGCAGTTTCCTTAGACCCGCCCCGGGGGAGTGGGAGCAGTTCTTC. This encodes CASSFLRPAPGEWEQFF.

The rearrangement links TRBV7-9 to TRBJ2-2; D is uncertain. With 2 bases removed from V and 8 bases from J, the gap between germline ends came to 6 bases. Germline V gene data show CDR1 as SEHNR and CDR2 as FQNEAQ (reference sequence). This CDR3 contains 12 residues. The CDR3 reads CASSLSLGELFF. CDR3 bases: TGTGCCAGCAGCTTAAGCTTGGGGGAGCTGTTTTTT. The variable domain in full, completed from reference TRBV7-9 and TRBJ2-2, reads DTGVSQNPRHKITKRGQNVTFRCDPISEHNRLYWYRQTLGQGPEFLTYFQNEAQLEKSRLLSDRFSAERPKGSFSTLEIQRTEQGDSAMYLCASSLSLGELFFGEGSRLTVL.

The CDR3 spells CASSRVGSANEQFF. The CDR3 DNA is TGTGCCAGTAGTAGGGTCGGGAGTGCGAATGAGCAGTTCTTC. The chain is built from TRBV19 and TRBJ2-1, with D possibly matching TRBD2 (6 bases). Looked up from germline, CDR1 is LNHDA and CDR2 is SQIVND (reference sequence). V was cut by 4 bases and J by 7 bases, with 14 bases left in between. CDR3 length: 14 residues.